A selection of T cell receptor beta chains follows, all from one sample in a study of T cell responses to AZD1222 COVID-19 vaccine. Clones were sequenced by immunoSEQ multiplex PCR, and TCRdb holds only the in-frame ones, with some missing. This sample has 130,000 or so clones, with about 90% found just once. The input for sequencing was peripheral blood, taken on day 0 of AZD1222 vaccination. These TCRs come from an adult in good health. Each CDR3 is given with its conserved first and last residue. A D gene is named only where the DNA matches it firmly.

CDR3nt,CDR3aa,v_gene,j_gene,d_gene
TGTGCCAGCAGCAAAATTGTGCGGGACAGGGCGATAACCGGGGAGCTGTTTTTT,CASSKIVRDRAITGELFF,TRBV21-1,TRBJ2-2,NA
TGTGCCAGCAGGGTGACACTGAACACTGAAGCTTTCTTT,CASRVTLNTEAFF,TRBV7-3,TRBJ1-1,NA
TGTGCCAGCAGTTCTACCCGTACTAATGAAAAACTGTTTTTT,CASSSTRTNEKLFF,TRBV6-6,TRBJ1-4,NA
TGTGCCAGCAGCTTGAGGTACAAGGGCATCTACGAGCAGTACTTC,CASSLRYKGIYEQYF,TRBV5-4,TRBJ2-7,NA
TGTGCCAGCAGCCCAGGGTCGGAGGGTGAGCAGTTCTTC,CASSPGSEGEQFF,TRBV11-3,TRBJ2-1,NA
TGTGCCAGCAGCTTAGGCAAGAATGAAAAACTGTTTTTT,CASSLGKNEKLFF,TRBV7-2,TRBJ1-4,NA
TGTGCCACCTCCTTGAGGGATGAGCAGTTCTTC,CATSLRDEQFF,TRBV24-1,TRBJ2-1,NA
TGTGCCAGCAGCTTAGGCCCCTTATTGGGAGAAGCTTTCTTT,CASSLGPLLGEAFF,TRBV7-9,TRBJ1-1,NA
TGTGCCAGTAGTTCCCTAGGGCGAGAGACCCAGTACTTC,CASSSLGRETQYF,TRBV7-8,TRBJ2-5,NA
TGTGCCAGTAGTATGGGACTTCGGCAAGAGACCCAGTACTTC,CASSMGLRQETQYF,TRBV19,TRBJ2-5,NA
TGTGCCAGCTCACCACCTTCTTTCGGGACAGGCCCCTACGAGCAGTACTTC,CASSPPSFGTGPYEQYF,TRBV18,TRBJ2-7,TRBD1
TGCGCCACCTCATGGTCTGGGGCCAACGTCCTGACTTTC,CATSWSGANVLTF,TRBV5-1,TRBJ2-6,NA